Here is one T cell receptor (beta chain) with its context. Its antigen is currently not known. Base qualities are missing; no much larger clone stands one base away. Library construction relied on the immunoSEQ multiplex PCR assay. A mixture of 60 forward primers for TCR Vbeta segments and 13 reverse primers for TCR Jbeta segments was used in the multiplex PCR. The CDR3 region of rearranged TCR beta genes was amplified from genomic DNA with a multiplex PCR assay. The Illumina HiSeq System was used to sequence the amplified TCR beta libraries as 87-base-pair reads. The published analysis was carried out like this. In a later analysis, approximately 74 million unique TCR beta chains were counted across the 500 to 850 repertoires, and approximately 11 million of these chains were shared by at least two donors. Raw reads were error-corrected and collapsed into unique sequences by a nearest-neighbor algorithm in which closely related sequences were merged to remove PCR and sequencing errors. To assign V, D and J gene segments, CDR3 sequences were aligned to IMGT reference sequences. Each retained sequence needed at least a six-nucleotide match to both a V gene segment and a J gene segment. A rearrangement was called productive if the CDR3 had no stop codons and remained in frame with V and J, and every other rearrangement was called non-productive. CDR3 was defined according to IMGT convention as the region running from the second conserved V-encoded cysteine to the conserved J-encoded phenylalanine. The earlier analysis of a few hundred of the donors excluded sequences that lacked an unambiguous match to a single V gene segment. An earlier analysis of approximately 590 of the donors classified V segments as functional when productive rearrangements were above 56.7% and as segregating when the standard deviation between donors was above 5%. A statistical classification framework was developed to diagnose cytomegalovirus status using the catalog of TCR beta chain sequences. In a later analysis, TCR nucleotide sequences were compared against IMGT/GENE-DB human TR gene sequences so that V and J genes could be assigned. In a later analysis, CDR3 sequences and most-parsimonious VDJ recombination scenarios were assigned using the TCRdist pipeline. In a later analysis, every TCR beta chain was defined by the combination of its CDR3 amino acid sequence and its V-gene family, and reads without a unique V-gene family were dropped. A later analysis removed 600 or so highly shared, low-generation-probability nucleotide sequences to deal with suspected cross-contamination and a sequencing artifact. In a later analysis, a clonal expansion index was calculated for each public chain from normalized within-repertoire ranks of inferred template counts. In a later analysis, generation probabilities were computed with a VDJ recombination model fitted to out-of-frame rearrangements, and the resulting probabilities were checked against IGoR. A later analysis scored TCR-TCR, TCR-HLA and TCR-CMV co-occurrence with hypergeometric tests, applying a repertoire-size bias correction to TCR pairs. A later analysis estimated false discovery rates by permuting HLA or CMV assignments 20 times. In a later analysis, co-occurring TCRs were grouped using DBSCAN, with TCRdist sequence similarity added in when clustering inside HLA-allele-positive subsets. Repertoires with fewer than 30,000 or more than 120,000 public chains were left out of co-occurrence clustering, as were five repertoires with anomalous nucleotide sharing. Sourced from immuneACCESS, this table was stored by TCRdb with only in-frame sequences that have V and J called. A share of the clones is absent; for the studies checked, an unresolved V gene accounts for under half, and the remainder has no known explanation. The V and J calls and clone size come from that table; D and trimming were worked out from the DNA. The sample table records approximately 130,000 clones; approximately 85% of these occur just once. Together, the top ten hold over 6.5% of the sample.

For CDR1 and CDR2, the germline V gene (reference sequence) lists GTSNPN and SVGIG. At the junction V is shortened by 3 bases and J by 3 bases; bases outside the gene matches: 11. The CDR3, from cysteine to phenylalanine, totals 16 residues. Kept here is only the CDR3 DNA, which spans 48 bases and is read in frame from base 1. The cohort comprised 666 healthy bone marrow donors. At the time of sampling, every cohort member was nominally healthy, though immune exposures that went unrecorded were likely present. The donor was CMV seropositive and belonged to the group of 250 to 350 seropositive cohort members. A peripheral blood sample was collected from each donor, and TCR beta sequencing was performed on peripheral blood mononuclear cells. Genomic DNA was extracted from the blood cell samples with the Qiagen DNeasy Blood Extraction Kit. The sample is drawn from a study of cytomegalovirus exposure and HLA in healthy donors (dated by TCRdb to about 2017). With regard to the full study: In an earlier analysis of under 750 of the donors, roughly 300 Gb of sequence data and some 100 million unique TCR beta sequences from 180 million or so T cells were reported. HLA typing covered class I and class II loci at four-digit resolution. A separate validation cohort of some 130 different subjects was used in addition to the approximately 700-subject first cohort. All discovery cohort repertoires had been generated using a single sequencing platform. Among approximately 370 genotyped donors of the cohort, an average of around 240,000 unique TCR beta nucleotide sequences was sequenced per donor, of which about 18% were non-productive. The study used immunosequencing to profile the T cell repertoires of several hundred subjects and linked those repertoires to cytomegalovirus serostatus. An earlier analysis of 500 to 650 of the donors applied high-throughput TCR beta sequencing to assess whether each TCR beta V gene segment acted as functional or pseudogenic. Genome-wide SNP genotypes for about 55% of the roughly 670 donors were used in a later genetic analysis, which treated that subset as a discovery cohort. Roughly 300 gigabases of sequencing data and approximately 85 million unique TCR sequences were included in an early release covering roughly 600 HLA-typed donors. To predict cytomegalovirus infection status, the study combined high-throughput TCR immunosequencing, statistical association of individual TCRs with disease status, and machine learning. About five DR-DQ haplotypes were treated as single units for association and clustering because of strong linkage in the cohort. A later analysis re-examined previously published TCR beta repertoires from about 700 donors and added high-resolution HLA genotyping to investigate patterns of TCR occurrence. Donor age, sex, ethnicity and CMV serostatus were collected together with the repertoire data. The study was designed to test whether signatures of past pathogen exposure could be identified by cataloging public T cell receptors. Of the 350 to 450 genotyped donors, approximately 82% fell in the genetic ancestry cluster associated with self-reported Caucasian donors. Rather than using new phenotypic data, the later analysis identified candidate immune exposures from TCR beta sequences and from how often those sequences occurred across donors. The number of typed donors differed by locus: about 620-640 for A, B, C, DRB1 and DQB1; some 500 for DQA1; over 600 for DPA1; and around 450 for DPB1.

The investigation overall reported the following: Because counts were too low, 15 to 20 rarely observed V segments, including chromosome 9 orphons, were excluded from the earlier analysis of several hundred of the donors. According to a later analysis, most CMV-associated TCR beta chains appeared to be HLA-restricted, and the HLA associations seemed to be driven largely by CMV exposure. In a later analysis, the rate of TCR association differed among HLA loci, with DRB1 alleles having the most associated TCRs and HLA-C alleles having the fewest. Some IMGT-functional V segments, including TRBV6-2 and TRBV6-3, could not be distinguished by the 87-base-pair reads and were therefore excluded. In vitro tests confirmed that a few of the cytomegalovirus-associated TCR beta chains recognize cytomegalovirus antigens. In an earlier analysis of roughly 500 of the donors, most TCR beta V segments appeared in productive rearrangements about 87% or about 30% of the time, broadly matching IMGT annotations. In this cohort, only TCR beta chains were sequenced, and detectable features were limited by the absence of alpha or paired-chain data. The authors suggested that the approach could potentially be extended to other disease states and immunological phenotypes. Strong co-occurrence of HLA alleles, especially DR and DQ, made assigning TCR associations to individual alleles difficult. In the study, some 180 TCR beta chains were listed as associated with cytomegalovirus. V-gene and J-gene trimming of TCR beta chains was associated with a missense DCLRE1C variant in a later genetic analysis, and the association was replicated in an independent cohort. In a later analysis, several top co-occurrence clusters were reported to appear linked to parvovirus B19, influenza, CMV and Epstein-Barr virus. A further reported finding was that TCR beta sequences accurately predicted the HLA-A and HLA-B alleles for most subjects in the first cohort. Compared with equally common non-associated chains, HLA-associated TCR beta chains in a later analysis were more clonally expanded and had lower generation probabilities. In both the original and validation cohorts, the classifier was reported to diagnose cytomegalovirus status with high specificity and sensitivity. Correlated functional status among segregating V segments might reflect linkage disequilibrium, but an unknown experimental factor could not be ruled out. At a false discovery rate of 0.05, a later analysis linked under 20,000 TCR beta sequences to specific HLA alleles. HLA typing was unavailable for some donors at each locus, so association tests used only the typed subset. A cluster of highly shared sequence variants was judged likely to represent a technical artifact of the sequencing pipeline. Sequencing depth was assumed to be roughly uniform across donors in the presence/absence analyses, though that assumption may not hold. CMV serostatus was the only immune exposure information available for the cohort. A later genetic analysis reported fewer N-insertions in productive TCRs among donors in an Asian-associated ancestry cluster than the roughly 650-donor mean. While some public TCRs were present in many individuals, most TCR sequences turned up only very rarely across donors.

The clonotype originates from a woman aged 25 to 39 in good health and CMV-seropositive. The rearranged segments are TRBV30 and TRBJ1-1, and TRBD1 matches 9 of the central bases. Material: PBMCs. This receptor carries the CDR3 CAWRPGTGGWDTEAFF. The sequence in DNA is TGTGCCTGGAGGCCGGGAACAGGGGGCTGGGACACTGAAGCTTTCTTT. Extended through the reference TRBV30 and TRBJ1-1 proteins, this CDR3 yields the full variable domain: SQTIHQWPATLVQPVGSPLSLECTVEGTSNPNLYWYRQAAGRGLQLLFYSVGIGQISSEVPQNLSASRPQDRQFILSSKKLLLSDSGFYLCAWRPGTGGWDTEAFFGQGTRLTVV.